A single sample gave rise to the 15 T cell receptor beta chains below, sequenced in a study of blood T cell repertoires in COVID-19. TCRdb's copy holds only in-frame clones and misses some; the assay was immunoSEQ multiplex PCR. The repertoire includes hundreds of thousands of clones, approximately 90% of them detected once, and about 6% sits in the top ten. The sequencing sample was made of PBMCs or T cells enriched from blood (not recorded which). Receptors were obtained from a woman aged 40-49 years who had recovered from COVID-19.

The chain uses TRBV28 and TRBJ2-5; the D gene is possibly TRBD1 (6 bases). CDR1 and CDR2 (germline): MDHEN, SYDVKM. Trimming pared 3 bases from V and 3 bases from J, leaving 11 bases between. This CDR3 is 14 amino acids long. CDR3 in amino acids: CASSFRDNKETQYF. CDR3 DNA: TGTGCCAGCAGTTTTCGGGACAATAAAGAGACCCAGTACTTC.

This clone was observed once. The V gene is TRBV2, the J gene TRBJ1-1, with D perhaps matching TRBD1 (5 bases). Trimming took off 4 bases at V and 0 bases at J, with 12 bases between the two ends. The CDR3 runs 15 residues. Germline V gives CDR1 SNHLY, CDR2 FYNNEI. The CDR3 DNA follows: TGTGCCAGCAGTGTGGAGGGGACGATGAACACTGAAGCTTTCTTT. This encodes CASSVEGTMNTEAFF.

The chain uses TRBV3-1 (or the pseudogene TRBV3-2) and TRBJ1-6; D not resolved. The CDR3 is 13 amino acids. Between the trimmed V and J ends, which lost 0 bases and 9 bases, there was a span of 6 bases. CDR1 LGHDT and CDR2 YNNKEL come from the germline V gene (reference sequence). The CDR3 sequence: CASSQDRLSPLHF. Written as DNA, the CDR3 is TGTGCCAGCAGCCAAGATCGTCTTTCACCCCTCCACTTT.

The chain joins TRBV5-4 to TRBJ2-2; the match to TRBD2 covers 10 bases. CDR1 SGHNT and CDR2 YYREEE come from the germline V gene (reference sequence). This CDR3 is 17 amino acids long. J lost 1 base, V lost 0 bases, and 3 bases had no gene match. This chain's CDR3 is CASSLDGLAENTGELFF. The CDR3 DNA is TGTGCCAGCAGCTTGGATGGACTAGCGGAGAACACCGGGGAGCTGTTTTTT.

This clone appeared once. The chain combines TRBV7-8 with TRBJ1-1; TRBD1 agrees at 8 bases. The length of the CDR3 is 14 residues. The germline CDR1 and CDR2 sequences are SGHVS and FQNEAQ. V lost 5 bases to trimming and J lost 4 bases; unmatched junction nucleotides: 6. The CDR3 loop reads CASSAGQGFTEAFF. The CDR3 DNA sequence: TGTGCCAGCAGCGCAGGACAGGGATTCACTGAAGCTTTCTTT. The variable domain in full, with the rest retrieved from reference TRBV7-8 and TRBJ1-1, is GAGVSQSPRYKVAKRGQDVALRCDPISGHVSLFWYQQALGQGPEFLTYFQNEAQLDKSGLPSDRFFAERPEGSVSTLKIQRTQQEDSAVYLCASSAGQGFTEAFFGQGTRLTVV.

Written as DNA, the CDR3 is TGTGCCAGCAGAAGCTTTAGCGGGAATGAGCAGTTCTTC. This encodes CASRSFSGNEQFF. This rearrangement joins TRBV6-5 to TRBJ2-1, with 7 bases identical to TRBD2. The germline V gene has CDR1 MNHEY and CDR2 SVGAGI. Trimming cost V 6 bases and J 7 bases; bases outside gene matches: 6. The CDR3 extends over 13 amino acids.

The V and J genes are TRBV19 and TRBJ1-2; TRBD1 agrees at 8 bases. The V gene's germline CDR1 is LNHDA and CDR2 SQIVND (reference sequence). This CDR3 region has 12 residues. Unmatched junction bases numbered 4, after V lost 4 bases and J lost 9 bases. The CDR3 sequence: CASSKTGDRYTF. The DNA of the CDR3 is TGTGCCAGTAGTAAGACAGGGGATCGCTACACCTTC.

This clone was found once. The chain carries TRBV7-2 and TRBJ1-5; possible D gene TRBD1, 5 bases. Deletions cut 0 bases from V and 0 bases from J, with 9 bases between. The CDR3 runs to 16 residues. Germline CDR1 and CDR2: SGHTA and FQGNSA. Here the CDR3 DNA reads TGTGCCAGCAGCTTAGCGGGGGGAACTAGCAATCAGCCCCAGCATTTT. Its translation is CASSLAGGTSNQPQHF.

Here the CDR3 reads CSGRDTSGGYTF. CDR3 sequence (DNA): TGCAGCGGCCGGGACACCTCGGGCGGCTACACCTTC. This chain connects TRBV29-1 to TRBJ1-2, with a possible D match to TRBD1 (6 bases). Germline lookup yields CDR1 SQVTM and CDR2 ANQGSEA. The CDR3 extends over 12 amino acids. V lost 7 bases to trimming and J lost 8 bases, with 17 bases between them.

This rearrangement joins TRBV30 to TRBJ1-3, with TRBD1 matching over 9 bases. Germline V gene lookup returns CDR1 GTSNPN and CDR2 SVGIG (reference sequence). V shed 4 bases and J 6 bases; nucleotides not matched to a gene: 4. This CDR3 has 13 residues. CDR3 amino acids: CAWNRGLVNTIYF. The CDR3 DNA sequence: TGTGCCTGGAACAGGGGGCTGGTAAACACCATATATTTT.

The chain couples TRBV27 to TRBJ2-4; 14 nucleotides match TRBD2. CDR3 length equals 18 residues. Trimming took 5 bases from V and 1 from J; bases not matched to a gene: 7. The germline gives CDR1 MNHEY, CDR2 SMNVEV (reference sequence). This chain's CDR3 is CASSQGTSGRIAKNIQYF. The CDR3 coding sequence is TGTGCCAGCAGTCAGGGGACTAGCGGGAGAATCGCCAAAAACATTCAGTACTTC.

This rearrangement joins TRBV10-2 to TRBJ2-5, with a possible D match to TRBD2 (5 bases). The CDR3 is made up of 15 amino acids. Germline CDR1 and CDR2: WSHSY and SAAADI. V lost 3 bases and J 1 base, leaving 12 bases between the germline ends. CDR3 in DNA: TGCGCCAGCAGTGATCCGGGGAAATCCCAAGAGACCCAGTACTTC. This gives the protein CASSDPGKSQETQYF.

The CDR3 loop is CASSSGQGNEQFF. Written as DNA, the CDR3 is TGTGCCAGCAGCTCGGGACAGGGTAATGAGCAGTTCTTC. The V and J genes are TRBV5-6 and TRBJ2-1; TRBD1 matches at 9 bases. Per the germline V gene, CDR1 is SGHDT and CDR2 is YYEEEE. This CDR3 spans 13 amino acids. V shed 3 bases, J shed 7 bases, and the junction held 2 bases outside the gene matches.

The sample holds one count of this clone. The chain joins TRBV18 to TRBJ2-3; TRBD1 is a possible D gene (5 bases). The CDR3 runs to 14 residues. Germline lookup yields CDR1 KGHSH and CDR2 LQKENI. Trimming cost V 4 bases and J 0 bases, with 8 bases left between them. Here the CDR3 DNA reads TGTGCCAGCTCACTCGACAGTAGCACAGATACGCAGTATTTT. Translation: CASSLDSSTDTQYF.

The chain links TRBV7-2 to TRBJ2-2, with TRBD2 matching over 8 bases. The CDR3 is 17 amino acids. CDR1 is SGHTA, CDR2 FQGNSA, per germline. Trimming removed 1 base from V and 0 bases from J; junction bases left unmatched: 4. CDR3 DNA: TGTGCCAGCAGCTTAGTAGGGGGACTAGCGAACACCGGGGAGCTGTTTTTT. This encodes CASSLVGGLANTGELFF.